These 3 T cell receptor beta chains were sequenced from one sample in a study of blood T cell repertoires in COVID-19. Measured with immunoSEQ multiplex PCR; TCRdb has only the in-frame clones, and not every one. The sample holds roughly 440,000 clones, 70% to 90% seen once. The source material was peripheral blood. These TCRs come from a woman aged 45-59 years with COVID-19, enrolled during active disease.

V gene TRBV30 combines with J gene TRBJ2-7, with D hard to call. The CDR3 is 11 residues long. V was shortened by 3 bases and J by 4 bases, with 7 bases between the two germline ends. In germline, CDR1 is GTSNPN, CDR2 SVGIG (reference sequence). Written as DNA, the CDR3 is TGTGCCTGGAGGTTCCAGTACGAGCAGTACTTC. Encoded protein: CAWRFQYEQYF.

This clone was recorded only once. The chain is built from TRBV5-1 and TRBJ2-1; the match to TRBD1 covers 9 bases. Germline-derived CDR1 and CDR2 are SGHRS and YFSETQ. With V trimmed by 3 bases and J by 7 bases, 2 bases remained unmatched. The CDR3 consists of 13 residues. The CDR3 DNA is TGCGCCAGCAGCTGGACAGGGGAGAATGAGCAGTTCTTC. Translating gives CASSWTGENEQFF.

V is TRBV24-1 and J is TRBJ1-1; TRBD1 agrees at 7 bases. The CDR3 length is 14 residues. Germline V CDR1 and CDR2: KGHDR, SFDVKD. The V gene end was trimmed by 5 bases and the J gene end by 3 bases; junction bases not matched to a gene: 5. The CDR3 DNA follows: TGTGCCACCAGTGGGACAGGCCCTGACACTGAAGCTTTCTTT. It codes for CATSGTGPDTEAFF.